The 23 T cell receptor beta chains below come from one sample, sequenced in a study of long-term antiretroviral therapy in people with HIV. It was version v3.0 of the immunoSEQ assay that was run at survey level. Sequenced by immunoSEQ multiplex PCR; TCRdb stores in-frame clones only, minus some. Of approximately 29,000 clones in the sample, roughly 90% were seen once. The sample was unsorted PBMCs, taken 0.5 years after starting antiretroviral therapy. These receptors were taken from a woman aged 18 to 35 with HIV.

CDR3 bases: TGCGCCAGCAGTGACCGGACCATGAACACTGAAGCTTTCTTT. Translation gives CASSDRTMNTEAFF. The chain joins TRBV10-1 to TRBJ1-1; no clear D gene. V was clipped by 3 bases and J by 0 bases, with 8 bases between them. This CDR3 contains 14 residues. CDR1 and CDR2 (germline): WNHNN, SYGVQD (reference sequence).

The gene calls are TRBV11-2 and TRBJ1-5; D might be TRBD1 (6 bases). The V end was cut by 1 base, the J end by 6 bases, with 13 bases between. The CDR3 totals 15 residues. Germline V CDR1 and CDR2: SGHAT, FQNNGV. The DNA of the CDR3 is TGTGCCAGCAGCTTAGGGGGGGCGGGGAGTCAGCCCCAGCATTTT. Translated, it gives CASSLGGAGSQPQHF.

V is TRBV7-2 and J is TRBJ1-2; TRBD1 is a possible D gene (6 bases). Trimming shortened V by 1 base and J by 7 bases, and 13 bases separated the two germline ends. The CDR3 is 14 residues long. Germline CDR1 and CDR2: SGHTA and FQGNSA. CDR3 amino acids: CASSLEVQGSGYTF. The CDR3 DNA reads as TGTGCCAGCAGCTTAGAGGTACAGGGCTCTGGCTACACCTTC.

V gene TRBV7-2 combines with J gene TRBJ2-3, with TRBD2 matching over 14 bases. Germline trimming cut 5 bases from V and 4 bases from J; bases unmatched to any gene: 5. From germline, CDR1 is SGHTA and CDR2 FQGNSA. The CDR3 is 16 amino acids. The DNA for the CDR3 is TGTGCCAGCAGCCTGGGACTAGCGGGAGCGTCAGATACGCAGTATTTT. Amino acid sequence: CASSLGLAGASDTQYF.

This clone was seen a handful of times. V is TRBV4-3 and J is TRBJ1-4, with 7 bases lining up with TRBD1. This CDR3 has 15 residues. Losses at the gene ends were 0 bases for V and 13 bases for J; bases not matched to a gene: 11. The germline CDR1 and CDR2 sequences are LGHNA and YSLEER. CDR3 residues: CASSQDRGGQEGLFF. CDR3 nucleotides: TGCGCCAGCAGCCAAGATCGTGGAGGACAGGAAGGACTGTTTTTT.

This clone has more than one count but fewer than ten. J is TRBJ1-3 and V is TRBV7-3, with D perhaps TRBD1 (5 bases). CDR3 length: 10 amino acids. CDR1 is SGHTA and CDR2 is FQGTGA in the germline V gene. Trimming removed 11 bases at V and 4 bases at J, with 6 bases between. The CDR3, as DNA: TGTGCCGGGACCGGAAACACCATATATTTT. Protein: CAGTGNTIYF.

J is TRBJ1-5 and V is TRBV19; D is perhaps TRBD1 (5 bases). Germline CDR1 LNHDA, CDR2 SQIVND (reference sequence). The V end was cut by 10 bases, the J end by 0 bases, with 16 bases between. The CDR3 has 15 amino acids. CDR3 sequence: CATLRDSHSNQPQHF. DNA of the CDR3: TGTGCCACCCTCCGGGACTCCCATAGCAATCAGCCCCAGCATTTT. Full variable domain (rest looked up from reference TRBV19 and TRBJ1-5): DGGITQSPKYLFRKEGQNVTLSCEQNLNHDAMYWYRQDPGQGLRLIYYSQIVNDFQKGDIAEGYSVSREKKESFPLTVTSAQKNPTAFYLCATLRDSHSNQPQHFGDGTRLSIL.

The DNA for the CDR3 is TGCGCCAGCAGTGATAGCGGGAGAGGTTACAATGAGCAGTTCTTC. It is translated as CASSDSGRGYNEQFF. The chain links TRBV10-1 to TRBJ2-1; 9 bases align to TRBD2. There are 15 residues in the CDR3. The junction had 4 bases not matched to a gene; V was cut back by 3 bases and J by 4 bases. The germline V gene has CDR1 WNHNN and CDR2 SYGVQD (reference sequence).

The rearrangement links TRBV5-5 to TRBJ1-4; 12 bases are shared with TRBD1. CDR3 length: 17 amino acids. Unmatched junction bases numbered 8, after V lost 4 bases and J lost 4 bases. Germline V gives CDR1 SGHKS, CDR2 YYEKEE (reference sequence). This CDR3 reads CASSPEGQGAVNEKLFF. As DNA, the CDR3 is TGTGCCAGCAGCCCGGAGGGACAGGGGGCGGTTAATGAAAAACTGTTTTTT.

This sequence joins TRBV2 and TRBJ2-5, with 16 bases that match TRBD2. The CDR3 length is 16 residues. V lost 6 bases and J lost 3; bases outside the gene matches: 4. The germline V gene encodes CDR1 SNHLY and CDR2 FYNNEI. The CDR3 loop reads CASSPGTSGREETQYF. CDR3 nucleotide sequence: TGTGCCAGCAGCCCCGGGACTAGCGGGAGGGAAGAGACCCAGTACTTC. Full variable domain (missing parts from reference TRBV2 and TRBJ2-5): EPEVTQTPSHQVTQMGQEVILRCVPISNHLYFYWYRQILGQKVEFLVSFYNNEISEKSEIFDDQFSVERPDGSNFTLKIRSTKLEDSAMYFCASSPGTSGREETQYFGPGTRLLVL.

This chain uses TRBV7-2 with TRBJ2-1, with D perhaps TRBD2 (6 bases). V was trimmed by 1 base and J by 4 bases, leaving 14 bases between them. This CDR3 is built from 16 residues. Looked up from germline, CDR1 is SGHTA and CDR2 is FQGNSA. This CDR3 reads CASSLVGGTQYNEQFF. The CDR3 DNA follows: TGTGCCAGCAGCTTAGTGGGCGGGACCCAGTACAATGAGCAGTTCTTC.

This clone has only one observation. The V call is TRBV9, the J call TRBJ2-2, with a possible D match to TRBD2 (5 bases). From germline, CDR1 is SGDLS and CDR2 YYNGEE. This CDR3 is built from 12 residues. The V end was cut by 5 bases, the J end by 8 bases, with 10 bases between. The CDR3: CASSGTRGELFF. In DNA, the CDR3 is TGTGCCAGCAGTGGAACTAGGGGGGAGCTGTTTTTT.

V is TRBV7-2 and J is TRBJ1-3; D remains unclear. The CDR3 spans 15 residues. V lost 4 bases, J lost 7 bases, and 17 bases lay in between. The germline V gene encodes CDR1 SGHTA and CDR2 FQGNSA. The CDR3 bases are TGTGCCAGCAGCTCGACGATGACGGTCGTGAACACCATATATTTT. Protein sequence: CASSSTMTVVNTIYF.

This clone was detected only once. This chain joins TRBV25-1 and TRBJ2-3, with D possibly matching TRBD1 (7 bases). Trimming shortened V by 2 bases and J by 2 bases, and 20 bases separated the two germline ends. The CDR3 length is 18 residues. Germline-derived CDR1 and CDR2 are MGHDK and SYGVNS. Here the CDR3 DNA reads TGTGCCAGCAGTGAACCAGGGGGACTCTTCTATAACACAGATACGCAGTATTTT. Protein sequence: CASSEPGGLFYNTDTQYF.

The V call is TRBV7-8, the J call TRBJ1-4, with no clear D. Trimming removed 6 bases at V and 5 bases at J, with 13 bases between. CDR1 and CDR2 from the germline V gene are SGHVS and FQNEAQ. This CDR3 is built from 14 residues. The CDR3 region is CASRLTGENEKLFF. In nucleotides, the CDR3 is TGTGCCAGCAGACTGACCGGGGAAAATGAAAAACTGTTTTTT.

The chain carries TRBV12-5 and TRBJ2-3, with D possibly called TRBD1 or TRBD2 (5 bases each). Trimming left V 0 bases short and J 5 bases short, with 18 bases between. Germline assignment: CDR1 LGHNT and CDR2 FRNRAP. CDR3 length equals 17 residues. CDR3 amino acids: CASGLVNPGRGGDTQYF. The CDR3 nucleotides read TGTGCTAGTGGTTTGGTAAACCCAGGGAGAGGTGGAGATACGCAGTATTTT.

The rearrangement links TRBV5-1 to TRBJ2-1; the match to TRBD1 covers 9 bases. The J segment lost 4 bases and the V segment lost 2 bases, leaving 4 bases of the junction unmatched. Germline-derived CDR1 and CDR2 are SGHRS and YFSETQ. The length of the CDR3 is 15 residues. The CDR3 DNA is TGCGCCAGCAGCTTTGACAGGGGGATGTACAATGAGCAGTTCTTC. Translation gives CASSFDRGMYNEQFF.

The rearrangement links TRBV7-6 to TRBJ2-7; D is possibly TRBD2 (7 bases). Looked up from germline, CDR1 is SGHVS and CDR2 is FNYEAQ. This CDR3 region has 15 residues. V dropped 5 bases and J dropped 2 bases, with 16 bases sitting between them. In DNA form, the CDR3 reads TGTGCCAGCAGCGAAGGGGGTGGGACTACCTACGAGCAGTACTTC. Translated: CASSEGGGTTYEQYF.

This clone came up a few times. This chain joins TRBV5-1 and TRBJ2-7, with D possibly being TRBD2 (5 bases). This CDR3 region has 15 residues. Between the trimmed V and J ends, which lost 1 base and 5 bases, there was a span of 16 bases. Germline assignment: CDR1 SGHRS and CDR2 YFSETQ. CDR3 loop: CASSLTSESGNEQYF. The CDR3, as DNA: TGCGCCAGCAGCTTGACGTCAGAGTCGGGGAACGAGCAGTACTTC.

The chain recombines TRBV2 with TRBJ2-7, with TRBD1 as a possible D gene (6 bases). The germline V gene encodes CDR1 SNHLY and CDR2 FYNNEI. The CDR3 loop spans 14 amino acids. V lost 6 bases, J lost 2 bases, and 14 bases lay in between. CDR3 loop: CASRTRDTTYEQYF. The CDR3 region has the DNA TGTGCCAGCAGGACCAGGGACACCACCTACGAGCAGTACTTC.

This chain links TRBV4-3 with TRBJ2-7; 7 positions match TRBD1. CDR1 is LGHNA, CDR2 YSLEER, per germline. The CDR3 is 15 residues long. The V segment lost 2 bases and the J segment 2 bases; nucleotides outside the gene matches: 6. CDR3 region: CASSQRTTGTYEQYF. CDR3 coding DNA: TGCGCCAGCAGCCAACGGACGACAGGGACCTACGAGCAGTACTTC.

This chain uses TRBV7-2 with TRBJ2-2; unclear D gene. Trimming removed 1 base from V and 2 bases from J, with 8 bases in between. Germline V lookup: CDR1 SGHTA, CDR2 FQGNSA. The CDR3 is 15 residues long. This CDR3 is CASSLDGDNTGELFF. Written as DNA, the CDR3 is TGTGCCAGCAGCTTAGATGGAGACAACACCGGGGAGCTGTTTTTT.

V usage is TRBV11-2 and J usage is TRBJ1-1; D is ambiguous. Looked up from germline, CDR1 is SGHAT and CDR2 is FQNNGV. The germline V and J ends were trimmed by 5 bases and 4 bases, with 5 bases remaining between them. The CDR3 sequence is 11 residues long. Here the CDR3 DNA reads TGTGCCAGCAGCGCGGCCACTGAAGCTTTCTTT. Its protein is CASSAATEAFF.